This TCR beta chain was found in a study of blood T cell repertoires in COVID-19. V shed 1 base, J shed 9 bases, and the junction held 3 bases outside the gene matches. The CDR3 is made up of 14 amino acids. Germline-derived CDR1 and CDR2 are LGHDT and YNNKEL (reference sequence). Here immunoSEQ multiplex PCR was the method, and the copy in TCRdb shows in-frame clones only, minus some. The data show approximately 74,000 clones, roughly 86% seen once. This clone was seen just once. This TCR was sampled from a man aged 65 to 85 with acute or convalescent COVID-19. Sequencing was performed on peripheral blood. This chain uses TRBV3-1 (or the pseudogene TRBV3-2) with TRBJ2-1; 10 bases match TRBD2. The DNA of the CDR3 is TGTGCCAGCAGCCAAGCTAGCGGGAGAGGTGAGCAGTTCTTC. Protein sequence: CASSQASGRGEQFF.